Listed here are 26 T cell receptor beta chains from one sample, sequenced in a study of vaccination and CD4 T cells after COVID-19. The Oncomine TCR Beta short-read assay generated sequence data from the DNA of cultured CD4+ T cells. TCRdb analysed the PCR reads with MiXCR anew, one entry per CDR3 protein. The profile shows approximately 20,000 distinct CDR3 sequences, approximately 65% of them singletons. For these TCRs, the target antigens are not known. Regarding treatment: roughly nine-day PBMC culture with coronavirus spike peptide pools or control peptides (ViraFEST assay). Sequencing used CD4+ T cells from blood, cultured in vitro, obtained before SARS-CoV-2 vaccination. The source is a human donor who received a COVID-19 vaccine.

The chain links TRBV6-2 or TRBV6-3 to TRBJ1-2; TRBD1 is a possible D gene (5 bases). The V end was cut by 5 bases, the J end by 6 bases, with 10 bases between. The CDR3 length is 12 residues. The germline CDR1 and CDR2 sequences are MNHEY and SVGEGT. The CDR3 protein is CASSQGFDGYTF. The CDR3 DNA reads TGTGCCAGCAGTCAGGGATTCGATGGCTACACCTTC.

The chain joins TRBV20-1 to TRBJ2-5; D gene uncertain. From germline, CDR1 is DFQATT and CDR2 SNEGSKA (reference sequence). With 4 bases removed from V and 3 bases from J, the gap between germline ends came to 9 bases. CDR3 length: 12 residues. The CDR3 DNA reads as TGCAGTGCTAAGCATTGGGAAGAGACCCAGTACTTC. Amino acids: CSAKHWEETQYF.

The chain combines TRBV7-8 with TRBJ1-2; D perhaps matches TRBD1 (5 bases). V was cut by 5 bases and J by 3 bases, with 13 bases left in between. This CDR3 comprises 14 residues. Germline V lookup: CDR1 SGHVS, CDR2 FQNEAQ. CDR3 in DNA: TGTGCCAGCAGCCGCGACGGGACCGACTATGGCTACACCTTC. The encoded protein is CASSRDGTDYGYTF. The full variable domain, its missing parts supplied by reference TRBV7-8 and TRBJ1-2, is GAGVSQSPRYKVAKRGQDVALRCDPISGHVSLFWYQQALGQGPEFLTYFQNEAQLDKSGLPSDRFFAERPEGSVSTLKIQRTQQEDSAVYLCASSRDGTDYGYTFGSGTRLTVV.

This clonotype was counted between two and nine times. J is TRBJ1-4 and V is TRBV2; D possibly corresponds to TRBD1 (6 bases). Germline CDR1 and CDR2: SNHLY and FYNNEI. Trimming removed 5 bases at V and 0 bases at J, with 10 bases between. This CDR3 has 15 amino acids. The CDR3 DNA is TGTGCCAGCAGTCGAGAGGGGGCAACTAATGAAAAACTGTTTTTT. It is translated as CASSREGATNEKLFF.

This chain uses TRBV2 with TRBJ1-6; a possible D gene is TRBD1 (5 bases). Germline V CDR1 and CDR2: SNHLY, FYNNEI. This CDR3 is built from 14 residues. Trimming removed 7 bases at V and 9 bases at J, with 16 bases between. The CDR3 sequence is CASTSGTIGSPLHF. In DNA form, the CDR3 reads TGTGCCAGCACCTCCGGGACGATAGGTTCACCCCTCCACTTT. The whole variable domain, remainder taken from reference TRBV2 and TRBJ1-6, is EPEVTQTPSHQVTQMGQEVILRCVPISNHLYFYWYRQILGQKVEFLVSFYNNEISEKSEIFDDQFSVERPDGSNFTLKIRSTKLEDSAMYFCASTSGTIGSPLHFGNGTRLTVT.

This chain uses TRBV6-1 with TRBJ1-1; a possible D gene is TRBD1 (6 bases). V shed 5 bases and J shed 4 bases, with 17 bases lying between them. CDR3 length equals 15 residues. In germline, CDR1 is MNHNS, CDR2 SASEGT. CDR3 DNA sequence: TGTGCCAGCAGTCCACGGACAGCTCTGGGCACTGAAGCTTTCTTT. Protein sequence: CASSPRTALGTEAFF.

This clonotype was detected a few times. The rearrangement links TRBV15 to TRBJ1-2; D is unresolved. The ends were cut back, 1 base at V and 2 bases at J, with 8 bases in the middle. The germline gives CDR1 LNHNV, CDR2 YYDKDF (reference sequence). The CDR3 is 14 amino acids. CDR3: CATSRVRENYGYTF. CDR3 nucleotides: TGTGCCACCAGCAGAGTTAGGGAGAACTATGGCTACACCTTC.

In this sample, this clonotype turned up once. V usage is TRBV2 and J usage is TRBJ2-7, with D maybe TRBD1 (6 bases). The V gene's germline CDR1 is SNHLY and CDR2 FYNNEI. The CDR3 is 14 residues long. V lost 6 bases and J lost 3, with 15 bases in between. CDR3 coding DNA: TGTGCCAGCAGCCGGGACAAACTTATCTACGAGCAGTACTTC. It encodes CASSRDKLIYEQYF. The full variable domain, in which reference TRBV2 and TRBJ2-7 provide the parts outside the CDR3, is EPEVTQTPSHQVTQMGQEVILRCVPISNHLYFYWYRQILGQKVEFLVSFYNNEISEKSEIFDDQFSVERPDGSNFTLKIRSTKLEDSAMYFCASSRDKLIYEQYFGPGTRLTVT.

There are a few counts of this clonotype. This chain joins TRBV7-3 and TRBJ1-2; 8 nucleotides line up with TRBD1. The CDR3 length is 13 residues. Germline CDR1 is SGHTA and CDR2 is FQGTGA. V shed 5 bases, J shed 10 bases, and the junction held 9 bases outside the gene matches. CDR3 nucleotides: TGTGCCAGCAGCCTGTTTGACAGGGGCCTCTACACCTTC. Amino acid sequence: CASSLFDRGLYTF.

The chain employs TRBV2 and TRBJ2-6, with D perhaps matching TRBD1 (5 bases). Germline V lookup: CDR1 SNHLY, CDR2 FYNNEI. The length of the CDR3 is 14 residues. Trimming pared 10 bases from V and 0 bases from J, leaving 10 bases between. The CDR3, as DNA: TGTGCCACCAGGGTTGGCTCTGGGGCCAACGTCCTGACTTTC. Residues: CATRVGSGANVLTF.

The chain combines TRBV20-1 with TRBJ1-4; D uncertain. The V gene lost 7 bases and the J gene lost 6 bases, with 9 bases spanning the gap. The germline V gene has CDR1 DFQATT and CDR2 SNEGSKA (reference sequence). The CDR3 extends over 11 amino acids. The CDR3 coding sequence is TGCAGTGGTACGAGGGATGAAAAACTGTTTTTT. Protein: CSGTRDEKLFF.

CDR3 sequence: CASSYSTRPGNSPLHF. In DNA form, the CDR3 reads TGTGCCAGCAGTTACTCGACACGGCCTGGAAATTCACCCCTCCACTTT. This chain uses TRBV6-5 with TRBJ1-6; D unclear. In germline, CDR1 is MNHEY, CDR2 SVGAGI. The CDR3 extends over 16 amino acids. The V end lost 0 bases, the J end lost 7 bases, and 13 bases lay between the germline ends.

This clonotype was recorded only once. This chain links TRBV19 with TRBJ1-6; D is perhaps TRBD1 (5 bases). Germline CDR1 reads LNHDA; CDR2 reads SQIVND (reference sequence). The CDR3 has 12 residues. The V gene lost 3 bases and the J gene lost 8 bases, with 5 bases spanning the gap. The CDR3 is CASSMTDSPLHF. CDR3 nucleotide sequence: TGTGCCAGTAGTATGACAGATTCACCCCTCCACTTT.

This clonotype was recorded once. V usage is TRBV6-5 and J usage is TRBJ1-1; a possible D gene is TRBD1 (5 bases). The V gene's germline CDR1 is MNHEY and CDR2 SVGAGI. Deletions cut 3 bases from V and 4 bases from J, with 6 bases between. This CDR3 region has 12 residues. The chain's CDR3 is CASSYGGTEAFF. CDR3 DNA sequence: TGTGCCAGCAGTTATGGGGGCACTGAAGCTTTCTTT.

The chain joins TRBV7-9 to TRBJ2-7; no reliable D call. The CDR3 extends over 14 amino acids. V lost 5 bases to trimming and J lost 1 base, with 12 bases between them. CDR1 SEHNR and CDR2 FQNEAQ come from the germline V gene (reference sequence). CDR3 loop: CASSLTLSSYEQYF. In DNA form, the CDR3 reads TGTGCCAGCAGCCTAACACTATCATCCTACGAGCAGTACTTC. Full variable domain (remainder filled in from reference TRBV7-9 and TRBJ2-7): DTGVSQNPRHKITKRGQNVTFRCDPISEHNRLYWYRQTLGQGPEFLTYFQNEAQLEKSRLLSDRFSAERPKGSFSTLEIQRTEQGDSAMYLCASSLTLSSYEQYFGPGTRLTVT.

The chain links TRBV21-1 to TRBJ1-2; the tabulated D call, TRBD1, remains unverified against the DNA. TRBV21-1 is a listed pseudogene. This CDR3 has 16 residues. CDR3 sequence: CASSNSRVTGVYGYTF. The CDR3 DNA sequence: TGTGCCAGCAGCAACTCCCGGGTAACAGGGGTCTATGGCTACACCTTC.

The CDR3 spells CASSLVGTSTDTQYF. The CDR3 DNA reads as TGCGCCAGCAGCTTGGTGGGGACTAGCACAGATACGCAGTATTTT. This sequence joins TRBV5-1 and TRBJ2-3; D possibly corresponds to TRBD2 (6 bases). CDR1 and CDR2 from the germline V gene are SGHRS and YFSETQ. CDR3 size: 15 residues. Trimming took 0 bases from V and 0 from J, leaving 8 bases between them. The complete variable domain, with remaining parts taken from reference TRBV5-1 and TRBJ2-3, reads KAGVTQTPRYLIKTRGQQVTLSCSPISGHRSVSWYQQTPGQGLQFLFEYFSETQRNKGNFPGRFSGRQFSNSRSEMNVSTLELGDSALYLCASSLVGTSTDTQYFGPGTRLTVL.

The chain links TRBV21-1 to TRBJ1-3; TRBD1 is taken as the D call from the table, unchecked against the DNA. TRBV21-1 has pseudogene status. The CDR3 covers 16 residues. The CDR3 DNA is TGTGCCAGCAGCAAAGGAGAACAGGTCGTTGGAAACACCATATATTTT. This codes for CASSKGEQVVGNTIYF.

The genes are TRBV19 and TRBJ2-3; maybe TRBD2 (5 bases). The V end was cut by 4 bases, the J end by 6 bases, with 17 bases between. Germline V gene lookup returns CDR1 LNHDA and CDR2 SQIVND (reference sequence). This CDR3 comprises 15 residues. The CDR3 is CASSTQYSSRDTQYF. The CDR3 DNA reads TGTGCCAGTAGTACCCAGTATTCTAGCAGGGATACGCAGTATTTT.

The rearrangement uses TRBV19 and TRBJ1-1, with D perhaps matching TRBD1 (5 bases). The CDR3 is 16 residues long. V was trimmed by 1 base and J by 1 base, leaving 13 bases between them. Germline CDR1 reads LNHDA; CDR2 reads SQIVND (reference sequence). CDR3 sequence: CASSIGTGDSNTEAFF. DNA for the CDR3: TGTGCCAGTAGTATAGGCACCGGGGACTCGAACACTGAAGCTTTCTTT.

The rearrangement joins TRBV12-1 to TRBJ1-2; the table's TRBD1 call for D was not verified on the DNA. TRBV12-1 is tagged as a pseudogene. This CDR3 comprises 17 residues. This CDR3 reads CASSFIAGTGANYGYTF. The CDR3 region has the DNA TGTGCCAGCAGTTTTATAGCCGGGACAGGGGCCAACTATGGCTACACCTTC.

This clonotype was seen only a few times. The chain uses TRBV10-3 and TRBJ1-2, with TRBD1 as a possible D gene (6 bases). CDR1 and CDR2 from the germline V gene are ENHRY and SYGVKD. Trimming pared 6 bases from V and 2 bases from J, leaving 13 bases between. CDR3 length: 14 amino acids. In nucleotides, the CDR3 is TGTGCCATCAGCTGGGATGGACAGAACTATGGCTACACCTTC. Translating gives CAISWDGQNYGYTF.

V and J are TRBV18 and TRBJ1-1, with a weak D call TRBD1 (5 bases). V was trimmed by 3 bases and J by 4 bases, leaving 15 bases between them. The CDR3 is 15 residues long. The germline CDR1 and CDR2 sequences are KGHSH and LQKENI. The CDR3 DNA sequence: TGTGCCAGCTCACCGGAGGTGTTGGGGCGCACTGAAGCTTTCTTT. Protein: CASSPEVLGRTEAFF. Filled out from reference TRBV18 and TRBJ1-1, the complete variable domain reads NAGVMQNPRHLVRRRGQEARLRCSPMKGHSHVYWYRQLPEEGLKFMVYLQKENIIDESGMPKERFSAEFPKEGPSILRIQQVVRGDSAAYFCASSPEVLGRTEAFFGQGTRLTVV.

The chain joins TRBV24-1 to TRBJ1-3; D perhaps matches TRBD1 (5 bases). CDR1 KGHDR and CDR2 SFDVKD come from the germline V gene. This CDR3 is 15 amino acids long. V lost 8 bases and J 3 bases, leaving 16 bases between the germline ends. This chain's CDR3 is CATISRTQYGNTIYF. In nucleotides, the CDR3 is TGTGCCACCATCTCCAGGACACAATATGGAAACACCATATATTTT.

CDR3 coding DNA: TGTGCCAGCAGCTTAATCAGGAACTATGGCTACACCTTC. Amino acids: CASSLIRNYGYTF. V usage is TRBV11-3 and J usage is TRBJ1-2, with D unresolved. Germline CDR1 SGHNT, CDR2 YENEEA. CDR3 length: 13 residues. V shed 2 bases and J shed 2 bases, with 6 bases lying between them.

The sample holds a few counts of this clonotype. The chain has TRBV6-5 and TRBJ1-2; unclear D gene. CDR3 length: 11 residues. Trimming left V 4 bases short and J 11 bases short, with 11 bases between. The germline V gene has CDR1 MNHEY and CDR2 SVGAGI. CDR3 nucleotide sequence: TGTGCCAGCAGTTCCTTTGGGGTTTACACCTTC. It encodes CASSSFGVYTF.